A single sample gave rise to the 27 T cell receptor beta chains below, sequenced in a study of blood T cell repertoires in COVID-19. Here immunoSEQ multiplex PCR was the method, and the copy in TCRdb shows in-frame clones only, minus some. This sample has fewer than 300,000 clones, with about nine tenths found just once. Sequences were obtained from peripheral blood. The receptors were sampled from a woman between 45 and 65 years old with COVID-19, enrolled during active disease.

The J gene is TRBJ2-7, the V gene TRBV29-1, with 7 bases identical to TRBD1. Germline V gene sequence: CDR1 SQVTM, CDR2 ANQGSEA. The V and J ends lost 4 bases and 0 bases, in that order; junction bases with no gene match: 3. CDR3 size: 13 residues. DNA for the CDR3: TGCAGCGTTGGGACAGGTAGCTCCTACGAGCAGTACTTC. Its translation is CSVGTGSSYEQYF.

This clone came up once. The chain combines TRBV18 with TRBJ2-7; 8 bases map to TRBD1. This CDR3 is built from 18 residues. Germline values: CDR1 KGHSH, CDR2 LQKENI. V was pared by 5 bases and J by 1 base, with 16 bases of the junction left unmatched. The CDR3 sequence: CASSRGLSGTGRSYEQYF. CDR3 nucleotide sequence: TGTGCCAGCTCAAGGGGGTTGAGTGGGACAGGTAGGTCCTACGAGCAGTACTTC.

This chain links TRBV7-9 with TRBJ2-3; the match to TRBD2 covers 7 bases. The CDR3 covers 12 residues. Germline V lookup: CDR1 SEHNR, CDR2 FQNEAQ (reference sequence). Trimming removed 11 bases from V and 4 bases from J; junction bases left unmatched: 6. The CDR3 loop reads CAAGRDADTQYF. CDR3 nucleotides: TGTGCCGCGGGGAGGGACGCAGATACGCAGTATTTT.

As DNA, the CDR3 is TGTGCCAGCAGGAACGACAGGGGGCTGGGGACCCAGTACTTC. Protein sequence: CASRNDRGLGTQYF. The chain recombines TRBV6-5 with TRBJ2-5; 10 bases line up with TRBD1. Germline-derived CDR1 and CDR2 are MNHEY and SVGAGI. The CDR3 length is 14 residues. V trimming: 6 bases; J trimming: 7 bases; junction bases outside the gene matches: 8.

The V call is TRBV7-2, the J call TRBJ2-5, with a tentative D call TRBD2 (6 bases). Looked up from germline, CDR1 is SGHTA and CDR2 is FQGNSA. V lost 5 bases to trimming and J lost 6 bases, with 22 bases between them. CDR3 length equals 16 residues. Written as DNA, the CDR3 is TGTGCCAGCAGCCCGGGACTTCTCGGCCTGGGCAAGACCCAGTACTTC. It is translated as CASSPGLLGLGKTQYF.

The gene calls are TRBV4-1 and TRBJ2-1, with a weak D call TRBD1 (6 bases). CDR1 is MGHRA and CDR2 is YSYEKL in the germline V gene. V lost 8 bases, J lost 0 bases, and 14 bases lay in between. This CDR3 is built from 15 residues. The CDR3 is CASARGGGSYNEQFF. CDR3 nucleotides: TGCGCCAGCGCCCGTGGGGGCGGCTCCTACAATGAGCAGTTCTTC.

The chain combines TRBV19 with TRBJ1-3, with D perhaps matching TRBD1 (6 bases). The CDR3 is 16 residues long. CDR1 and CDR2 (germline): LNHDA, SQIVND (reference sequence). Trimming took off 4 bases at V and 1 base at J, with 14 bases between the two ends. This CDR3 reads CASSKGGQLSGNTIYF. Written as DNA, the CDR3 is TGTGCCAGTAGTAAGGGGGGGCAATTATCTGGAAACACCATATATTTT.

The chain couples TRBV28 to TRBJ2-5; maybe TRBD2 (5 bases). The ends were cut back, 7 bases at V and 4 bases at J, with 16 bases in the middle. Germline lookup yields CDR1 MDHEN and CDR2 SYDVKM. The CDR3 is 14 residues long. DNA of the CDR3: TGTGCCAGCACTTCACGGAGGATGGGAGAGACCCAGTACTTC. Amino acids: CASTSRRMGETQYF.

V usage is TRBV6-5 and J usage is TRBJ2-1, with 11 bases identical to TRBD2. The junction had 8 bases not matched to a gene; V was cut back by 2 bases and J by 8 bases. CDR3 size: 16 residues. Germline V gene lookup returns CDR1 MNHEY and CDR2 SVGAGI. CDR3 in DNA: TGTGCCAGCAGTTACGGTACTAGCGGGGGATTCGATGAGCAGTTCTTC. Protein sequence: CASSYGTSGGFDEQFF.

The CDR3 DNA is TGTGCCAGCAGTGAAGCGCTTCTGGACAGGGGGGAAGAAAAACTGTTTTTT. Amino acid sequence: CASSEALLDRGEEKLFF. The rearrangement uses TRBV6-1 and TRBJ1-4, with 10 bases identical to TRBD1. CDR3 length: 17 residues. Germline V gene lookup returns CDR1 MNHNS and CDR2 SASEGT. V shed 0 bases and J 8 bases; nucleotides not matched to a gene: 9.

The rearrangement joins TRBV19 to TRBJ2-7; D is possibly TRBD1 (6 bases). Per the germline V gene, CDR1 is LNHDA and CDR2 is SQIVND (reference sequence). CDR3 length: 14 amino acids. V dropped 4 bases and J dropped 0 bases, with 10 bases sitting between them. The CDR3 DNA follows: TGTGCCAGTAGTACCCCGGACAGCTCCTACGAGCAGTACTTC. Translating it yields CASSTPDSSYEQYF. Looking up the rest from reference TRBV19 and TRBJ2-7 gives the full variable domain: DGGITQSPKYLFRKEGQNVTLSCEQNLNHDAMYWYRQDPGQGLRLIYYSQIVNDFQKGDIAEGYSVSREKKESFPLTVTSAQKNPTAFYLCASSTPDSSYEQYFGPGTRLTVT.

V gene TRBV5-1 combines with J gene TRBJ2-7; TRBD2 matches at 11 bases. The germline V gene encodes CDR1 SGHRS and CDR2 YFSETQ. Losses at the gene ends were 0 bases for V and 3 bases for J; bases not matched to a gene: 20. The CDR3 covers 21 residues. CDR3 amino acids: CASSLGQLRLAGGLGHYEQYF. The CDR3 nucleotides are TGCGCCAGCAGCTTGGGCCAGTTACGGCTAGCGGGAGGTCTGGGACACTACGAGCAGTACTTC.

The chain is built from TRBV6-5 and TRBJ2-7; unclear D gene. Trimming shortened V by 2 bases and J by 2 bases, and 10 bases separated the two germline ends. Germline V gives CDR1 MNHEY, CDR2 SVGAGI. The CDR3 length is 14 residues. CDR3 residues: CASSYQRITYEQYF. CDR3 DNA: TGTGCCAGCAGTTACCAGCGAATAACCTACGAGCAGTACTTC.

This sequence joins TRBV6-4 and TRBJ2-2; 8 bases are a match to TRBD1. V dropped 6 bases and J dropped 4; count of bases not matched to a gene: 7. From germline, CDR1 is MRHNA and CDR2 SNTAGT. The CDR3 totals 15 residues. The CDR3 loop reads CASRADRVVTGELFF. The CDR3 region has the DNA TGTGCCAGCAGGGCGGACAGGGTGGTCACCGGGGAGCTGTTTTTT.

DNA of the CDR3: TGTGCCAGCAGTGGACAGGGAGTGAGCAATCAGCCCCAGCATTTT. This codes for CASSGQGVSNQPQHF. J is TRBJ1-5 and V is TRBV2; TRBD1 agrees at 7 bases. This CDR3 region has 15 residues. J gave up 1 base and V 4 bases, and 4 bases lay outside the gene matches. Germline V CDR1 and CDR2: SNHLY, FYNNEI.

The chain has TRBV7-9 and TRBJ2-5; TRBD2 matches at 9 bases. This CDR3 has 17 amino acids. Trimming removed 3 bases from V and 3 bases from J; junction bases left unmatched: 11. Germline V lookup: CDR1 SEHNR, CDR2 FQNEAQ (reference sequence). This chain's CDR3 is CASSFPLASGTKETQYF. For the CDR3, the DNA is TGTGCCAGCAGCTTCCCCCTGGCTAGCGGGACGAAAGAGACCCAGTACTTC. The entire variable domain, with the rest obtained from reference TRBV7-9 and TRBJ2-5, is as follows: DTGVSQNPRHKITKRGQNVTFRCDPISEHNRLYWYRQTLGQGPEFLTYFQNEAQLEKSRLLSDRFSAERPKGSFSTLEIQRTEQGDSAMYLCASSFPLASGTKETQYFGPGTRLLVL.

This rearrangement joins TRBV5-1 to TRBJ2-7; TRBD1 is a possible D gene (6 bases). Germline V CDR1 and CDR2: SGHRS, YFSETQ. The V and J ends lost 3 bases and 5 bases respectively, with 12 bases between them. The CDR3 loop spans 13 amino acids. The CDR3 here is CASSSHRVHEQYF. The CDR3 nucleotides read TGCGCCAGCAGCTCTCACAGGGTCCACGAGCAGTACTTC.

This chain uses TRBV7-2 with TRBJ2-3, with D unclear. The CDR3 length is 14 residues. Germline V lookup: CDR1 SGHTA, CDR2 FQGNSA. The germline V and J ends were trimmed by 1 base and 1 base, with 6 bases remaining between them. CDR3 protein: CASSLGAGTDTQYF. CDR3 nucleotides: TGTGCCAGCAGCTTAGGGGCAGGCACAGATACGCAGTATTTT.

This clone was counted once. The rearrangement uses TRBV27 and TRBJ1-6; 9 nucleotides agree with TRBD1. Germline V gene data show CDR1 as MNHEY and CDR2 as SMNVEV (reference sequence). Losses at the gene ends were 8 bases for V and 4 bases for J; bases not matched to a gene: 12. This CDR3 has 17 residues. CDR3 sequence reads: CASGTTRQGGYNSPLHF. The CDR3 bases are TGTGCCAGCGGTACGACACGACAGGGGGGATATAATTCACCCCTCCACTTT.

The table lists this clone with a count of one. The chain has TRBV4-1 and TRBJ1-6; 8 nucleotides match TRBD1. This CDR3 is built from 15 residues. CDR1 and CDR2 from the germline V gene are MGHRA and YSYEKL. V dropped 4 bases and J dropped 10; count of bases not matched to a gene: 9. The CDR3 spells CASSPRTGSRSPLHF. CDR3 coding DNA: TGCGCCAGCAGCCCGCGGACAGGGTCTAGGTCACCCCTCCACTTT.

This chain connects TRBV15 to TRBJ2-7; TRBD2 matches 11 bases. This CDR3 has 16 amino acids. The trim removed 5 bases at V and 2 bases at J, leaving 8 bases unmatched. CDR1 is LNHNV and CDR2 is YYDKDF in the germline V gene (reference sequence). As DNA, the CDR3 is TGTGCCACCAGCGGCAGGGGGACTAGCGGCACCTACGAGCAGTACTTC. It yields the protein CATSGRGTSGTYEQYF. Complete variable domain (other parts from reference TRBV15 and TRBJ2-7): DAMVIQNPRYQVTQFGKPVTLSCSQTLNHNVMYWYQQKSSQAPKLLFHYYDKDFNNEADTPDNFQSRRPNTSFCFLDIRSPGLGDTAMYLCATSGRGTSGTYEQYFGPGTRLTVT.

The V and J genes are TRBV7-9 and TRBJ2-2; D possibly corresponds to TRBD1 (5 bases). The CDR3 has 13 residues. Germline values: CDR1 SEHNR, CDR2 FQNEAQ (reference sequence). V was trimmed by 4 bases and J by 4 bases, leaving 7 bases between them. The CDR3 nucleotides read TGTGCCAGCAGCTCAAGGGGCACCGGGGAGCTGTTTTTT. It codes for CASSSRGTGELFF.

The CDR3 nucleotides read TGCGCCAGCAGCCCGGGACAGCTCTACGAGCAGTACTTC. This gives the protein CASSPGQLYEQYF. This chain uses TRBV5-1 with TRBJ2-7; 7 bases are a match to TRBD1. The CDR3 totals 13 residues. The germline V gene has CDR1 SGHRS and CDR2 YFSETQ. The junction had 4 bases not matched to a gene; V was cut back by 4 bases and J by 3 bases.

The rearrangement joins TRBV5-5 to TRBJ1-2; D ambiguous. Trimming left V 2 bases short and J 0 bases short, with 20 bases between. This CDR3 region has 18 residues. From germline, CDR1 is SGHKS and CDR2 YYEKEE (reference sequence). This chain's CDR3 is CASSFMERVKGANYGYTF. The CDR3 DNA reads as TGTGCCAGCAGCTTTATGGAGAGGGTAAAGGGAGCTAACTATGGCTACACCTTC.

The chain joins TRBV7-6 to TRBJ1-4; D is perhaps TRBD1 (5 bases). The CDR3 spans 15 residues. CDR1 SGHVS and CDR2 FNYEAQ come from the germline V gene. Trimming took off 5 bases at V and 10 bases at J, with 20 bases between the two ends. CDR3 nucleotides: TGTGCCAGCAGCGGGAGGGCAGGGACCATGGGAAAACTGTTTTTT. Its protein is CASSGRAGTMGKLFF.

The rearrangement links TRBV19 to TRBJ1-2; tentative D call: TRBD1 (5 bases). V lost 6 bases, J lost 4 bases, and 15 bases lay in between. CDR1 and CDR2 from the germline V gene are LNHDA and SQIVND (reference sequence). The CDR3 has 14 residues. The CDR3: CASRSDSVIYGYTF. CDR3 DNA sequence: TGTGCCAGTAGGAGTGACAGCGTGATCTATGGCTACACCTTC.

This rearrangement joins TRBV6-5 to TRBJ1-6; TRBD1 might be the D (6 bases). Trimming pared 2 bases from V and 7 bases from J, leaving 9 bases between. The germline V gene has CDR1 MNHEY and CDR2 SVGAGI. This CDR3 has 14 amino acids. This CDR3 reads CASSYTGWNSPLHF. CDR3 coding DNA: TGTGCCAGCAGTTACACAGGGTGGAATTCACCCCTCCACTTT.